These 10 T cell receptor beta chains were all obtained from the same sample, sequenced in a study of T cell responses to AZD1222 COVID-19 vaccine. Generated by immunoSEQ multiplex PCR, the TCRdb table keeps only in-frame clones and is missing some. The table shows over 50,000 clones, with 81% occurring only once. Sequencing used peripheral blood, obtained 28 days after the second AZD1222 dose. These receptors all come from an adult who received the AZD1222 COVID-19 vaccine.

This clone occurred a few times. This chain uses TRBV30 with TRBJ1-5, with 10 bases fitting TRBD1. Germline CDR1 reads GTSNPN; CDR2 reads SVGIG (reference sequence). Losses at the gene ends were 5 bases for V and 5 bases for J; bases not matched to a gene: 3. The length of the CDR3 is 13 residues. CDR3: CAWGTGADQPQHF. The CDR3 nucleotides are TGTGCCTGGGGGACAGGGGCCGATCAGCCCCAGCATTTT.

The chain carries TRBV19 and TRBJ2-3, with TRBD2 matching 8 bases. The trim removed 8 bases at V and 2 bases at J, leaving 9 bases unmatched. This CDR3 comprises 15 residues. The germline V gene encodes CDR1 LNHDA and CDR2 SQIVND (reference sequence). CDR3 DNA: TGTGCCAGTGGGATTAGCGGGACTACCACAGATACGCAGTATTTT. Protein: CASGISGTTTDTQYF.

This chain uses TRBV28 with TRBJ1-2; no reliable D call. The CDR3 has 14 residues. Germline values: CDR1 MDHEN, CDR2 SYDVKM. The V and J ends lost 6 bases and 4 bases respectively, with 15 bases between them. CDR3 sequence (DNA): TGTGCCAGCAGCACCCCTGTAGTTTCCTATGGCTACACCTTC. Translation gives CASSTPVVSYGYTF.

The CDR3 region is CASTHTGELFF. CDR3 coding DNA: TGTGCCAGCACCCACACCGGGGAGCTGTTTTTT. J is TRBJ2-2 and V is TRBV12-3 or TRBV12-4, with unresolved D. The CDR3 is 11 residues long. The V end lost 7 bases, the J end lost 3 bases, and 3 bases lay between the germline ends.

CDR3 in DNA: TGTGCCAGCAGTTTCCCAGGGGGCGAATACAATGAGCAGTTCTTC. Translation: CASSFPGGEYNEQFF. The rearrangement joins TRBV28 to TRBJ2-1; 8 nucleotides align to TRBD1. Germline V gene data show CDR1 as MDHEN and CDR2 as SYDVKM. Losses at the gene ends were 3 bases for V and 4 bases for J; bases not matched to a gene: 5. CDR3 length: 15 amino acids. Looking up the rest from reference TRBV28 and TRBJ2-1 gives the full variable domain: DVKVTQSSRYLVKRTGEKVFLECVQDMDHENMFWYRQDPGLGLRLIYFSYDVKMKEKGDIPEGYSVSREKKERFSLILESASTNQTSMYLCASSFPGGEYNEQFFGPGTRLTVL.

The chain recombines TRBV28 with TRBJ2-7; D may be TRBD1 or TRBD2 (5 bases each). CDR1 and CDR2 (germline): MDHEN, SYDVKM. The CDR3 contains 15 residues. With 5 bases removed from V and 3 bases from J, the gap between germline ends came to 17 bases. The chain's CDR3 is CASSPPGTLSYEQYF. The CDR3 DNA sequence: TGTGCCAGCAGTCCCCCGGGGACCCTTAGCTACGAGCAGTACTTC.

This chain uses TRBV5-1 with TRBJ2-2; 10 bases are shared with TRBD1. The V segment lost 6 bases and the J segment 8 bases; nucleotides outside the gene matches: 10. The CDR3 spans 15 residues. Germline V lookup: CDR1 SGHRS, CDR2 YFSETQ. The CDR3 DNA reads as TGCGCCAGCACCAGAGAGACAGGGGGCCAAGGGGAGCTGTTTTTT. This encodes CASTRETGGQGELFF.

The chain combines TRBV27 with TRBJ2-7; maybe TRBD1 (6 bases). Germline assignment: CDR1 MNHEY and CDR2 SMNVEV (reference sequence). V was cut by 5 bases and J by 5 bases, with 13 bases left in between. The CDR3 has 13 amino acids. The CDR3 bases are TGTGCCAGCAGTCTCGGGACAACCAACGAGCAGTACTTC. Its translation is CASSLGTTNEQYF.

The chain recombines TRBV27 with TRBJ2-1; D gene unclear. This CDR3 is 14 amino acids long. Trimming left V 3 bases short and J 5 bases short, with 11 bases between. Germline CDR1 is MNHEY and CDR2 is SMNVEV (reference sequence). The CDR3 protein is CASSLEANHNEQFF. CDR3 sequence (DNA): TGTGCCAGCAGTTTGGAAGCCAATCACAATGAGCAGTTCTTC.

The V and J genes are TRBV29-1 and TRBJ2-7; 7 bases fit TRBD2. Germline V gene sequence: CDR1 SQVTM, CDR2 ANQGSEA. V was pared by 5 bases and J by 8 bases, with 9 bases of the junction left unmatched. This CDR3 comprises 12 residues. In nucleotides, the CDR3 is TGCAGCGTTAAGCCGACTAGCATTCAGCAGTACTTC. As protein: CSVKPTSIQQYF.